Below are 4 T cell receptor beta chains sequenced from a single sample in a study of blood T cell repertoires in COVID-19. Clones were sequenced by immunoSEQ multiplex PCR, and TCRdb holds only the in-frame ones, with some missing. The sample has 85,000 to 100,000 clones, 84% seen once. Sequencing used peripheral blood. The receptors were gathered from a human donor in a cohort sampled during active COVID-19.

This clone was counted a single time. V is TRBV4-2 and J is TRBJ1-1; TRBD1 might be the D (5 bases). This CDR3 spans 14 amino acids. Germline lookup yields CDR1 LGHNA and CDR2 YNFKEQ. V was cut by 3 bases and J by 4 bases, with 12 bases left in between. The CDR3 coding sequence is TGTGCCAGCAGCCAGCAGGGCAGTGGCACTGAAGCTTTCTTT. Translation gives CASSQQGSGTEAFF.

The gene calls are TRBV19 and TRBJ2-7, with a tentative D call TRBD2 (5 bases). Germline CDR1 LNHDA, CDR2 SQIVND (reference sequence). Trimming left V 0 bases short and J 1 base short, with 10 bases between. This CDR3 is built from 15 residues. In nucleotides, the CDR3 is TGTGCCAGTAGTATAGATTCGGGGATATCCTACGAGCAGTACTTC. It codes for CASSIDSGISYEQYF.

The chain uses TRBV11-1 and TRBJ1-2; 9 nucleotides agree with TRBD1. Germline CDR1 SGHAT, CDR2 FQDESV (reference sequence). The length of the CDR3 is 15 residues. The ends lost 5 bases at V and 5 bases at J; junction bases unmatched: 9. The chain's CDR3 is CASSDRDRVSYGYTF. The CDR3 DNA sequence: TGTGCCAGCAGCGACCGGGACAGGGTCTCTTATGGCTACACCTTC.

The J gene is TRBJ2-1, the V gene TRBV25-1, with TRBD2 as a possible D gene (6 bases). Trimming shortened V by 7 bases and J by 6 bases, and 16 bases separated the two germline ends. The CDR3 consists of 14 residues. In germline, CDR1 is MGHDK, CDR2 SYGVNS. The CDR3 region has the DNA TGTGCCAGCAAGGGAGGCGGGTCGCCCAATGAGCAGTTCTTC. It specifies CASKGGGSPNEQFF.